A selection of T cell receptor beta chains follows, all from one sample in a study of patients and donors after allogeneic stem cell transplantation. Each CDR3 protein gets one entry after TCRdb re-called the RT-PCR reads with MiXCR. The sample lists some 880,000 distinct CDR3 sequences, about a sixth seen once, with roughly 6% in the top ten. Sequencing was carried out using blood, either unsorted or a sorted T cell fraction (not recorded which). The receptors shown here come from a human donor who was either an allogeneic HSCT recipient or a stem cell or donor lymphocyte infusion donor (not recorded which). It is not recorded whose cells these are; they may come from a transplant donor. Each CDR3 is given with its conserved first and last residue. Each record gives: V gene, J gene, CDR3 protein.

v_call: TRBV6-2/TRBV6-3; j_call: TRBJ2-3; cdr3_aa: CASIDPPGDTQYF
v_call: TRBV15; j_call: TRBJ2-3; cdr3_aa: CATSRNWDRGTDTQYF
v_call: TRBV6-2/TRBV6-3; j_call: TRBJ2-1; cdr3_aa: CASSNRGLGANVVNEQFF
v_call: TRBV20-1; j_call: TRBJ1-2; cdr3_aa: CSASRTGKDGYTF
v_call: TRBV21-1; j_call: TRBJ2-3; cdr3_aa: CASSNSLTPRAGSTDTQYF
v_call: TRBV6-5; j_call: TRBJ2-1; cdr3_aa: CASSYSASGGWNEQFF
v_call: TRBV19; j_call: TRBJ1-3; cdr3_aa: CASTDAFSGNTIYF
v_call: TRBV5-4; j_call: TRBJ1-1; cdr3_aa: CASSFLGSEAFF
v_call: TRBV25-1; j_call: TRBJ1-1; cdr3_aa: CASSEGQLSSGTEAFF
v_call: TRBV20-1; j_call: TRBJ2-7; cdr3_aa: CSARAGTGSSYEQYF
v_call: TRBV5-1; j_call: TRBJ1-1; cdr3_aa: CASSLAGAGTEAFF
v_call: TRBV7-2; j_call: TRBJ1-1; cdr3_aa: CASSLGGGSRVTEAFF
v_call: TRBV4-2; j_call: TRBJ1-1; cdr3_aa: CASRDEGSAEAFF
v_call: TRBV10-3; j_call: TRBJ1-6; cdr3_aa: CAISFSGGRDSPLHF
v_call: TRBV4-2; j_call: TRBJ1-2; cdr3_aa: CASSQDGSGTDANYGYTF
v_call: TRBV6-1; j_call: TRBJ1-2; cdr3_aa: CASSRSDRADKSGYTF
v_call: TRBV29-1; j_call: TRBJ1-1; cdr3_aa: CSVMGQGDTEAFF
v_call: TRBV21-1; j_call: TRBJ1-2; cdr3_aa: CASSKEFGTGYLADGYTF
v_call: TRBV20-1; j_call: TRBJ2-7; cdr3_aa: CSARIGGIIKQYF
v_call: TRBV5-1; j_call: TRBJ2-1; cdr3_aa: CASGGRSGDNEQFF
v_call: TRBV29-1; j_call: TRBJ2-5; cdr3_aa: CSVVGQNQETQYF
v_call: TRBV6-1; j_call: TRBJ1-2; cdr3_aa: CASNLYPDREDGYTF
v_call: TRBV13; j_call: TRBJ2-7; cdr3_aa: CASSLKGVYEQYF
v_call: TRBV7-9; j_call: TRBJ1-1; cdr3_aa: CASSSDRGLSEAFF
v_call: TRBV2; j_call: TRBJ1-2; cdr3_aa: CASSAETGAFGYTF
v_call: TRBV15; j_call: TRBJ2-5; cdr3_aa: CATSPDGRVPETQYF
v_call: TRBV9; j_call: TRBJ1-4; cdr3_aa: CASSLRTGSNEKLFF
v_call: TRBV7-7; j_call: TRBJ1-5; cdr3_aa: CASSLDGDCYSNQPQHF
v_call: TRBV7-2; j_call: TRBJ2-3; cdr3_aa: CASSFQGRGTDTQYF
v_call: TRBV29-1; j_call: TRBJ1-2; cdr3_aa: CSAARTGGYGYTF
v_call: TRBV5-1; j_call: TRBJ2-5; cdr3_aa: CASSLDRAEETQYF
v_call: TRBV7-2; j_call: TRBJ2-3; cdr3_aa: CASSTGDTDTQYF
v_call: TRBV30; j_call: TRBJ2-1; cdr3_aa: CAWRPTDDEQFF